The 17 T cell receptor beta chains listed next were all sequenced from one sample in a study of identical twins. TCRdb used MiXCR to reprocess the 5' RACE reads, holding one entry per CDR3 protein. The sample lists some 790,000 distinct CDR3 sequences; 15% to 20% were seen once. The same data also went into a second study, on T cells expressing NK-cell markers.

The specimen sequenced was PBMCs. These receptors originate from a woman aged 18-29 years in good health.

This clonotype was picked up a small number of times. The rearrangement joins TRBV5-1 to TRBJ2-7; 7 nucleotides match TRBD1. V was pared by 4 bases and J by 5 bases, with 12 bases of the junction left unmatched. CDR1 SGHRS and CDR2 YFSETQ come from the germline V gene. CDR3 length: 15 residues. The CDR3 protein is CASSPFATGDDEQYF. CDR3 sequence (DNA): TGCGCCAGCAGCCCTTTTGCTACAGGGGATGACGAGCAGTACTTC.

This chain joins TRBV9 and TRBJ2-7; 7 bases are a match to TRBD1. Per the germline V gene, CDR1 is SGDLS and CDR2 is YYNGEE. This CDR3 region has 15 residues. V gave up 0 bases and J gave up 2 bases; unmatched junction bases: 5. CDR3 amino acids: CASSVEGAPAYEQYF. The CDR3 DNA sequence: TGTGCCAGCAGCGTAGAGGGGGCTCCCGCCTACGAGCAGTACTTC.

The V call is TRBV12-3 or TRBV12-4, the J call TRBJ2-3, with 8 bases matching TRBD2. J gave up 3 bases and V 5 bases, and 10 bases lay outside the gene matches. This CDR3 spans 16 amino acids. The CDR3 reads CASSRGAGGRTDTQYF. In nucleotides, the CDR3 is TGTGCCAGCAGTCGCGGGGCGGGGGGCCGAACAGATACGCAGTATTTT.

The chain combines TRBV12-3 or TRBV12-4 with TRBJ2-7; perhaps TRBD1 as D (8 bases). Trimming cost V 6 bases and J 2 bases, with 14 bases left between them. The CDR3 runs 14 residues. The CDR3 is CASSRQGRAYEQYF. The DNA for the CDR3 is TGTGCCAGCAGCCGACAGGGGAGGGCCTACGAGCAGTACTTC.

This chain uses TRBV5-1 with TRBJ2-1, with TRBD2 identical over 9 bases. Germline V gives CDR1 SGHRS, CDR2 YFSETQ. CDR3 length: 15 residues. The V segment lost 7 bases and the J segment 5 bases; nucleotides outside the gene matches: 10. The CDR3 loop is CASYLGGGGDNEQFF. CDR3 nucleotide sequence: TGCGCCAGCTACCTGGGCGGGGGGGGCGACAATGAGCAGTTCTTC.

This clonotype turned up a few times. The J gene is TRBJ1-2, the V gene TRBV29-1, with D hard to call. Germline V gives CDR1 SQVTM, CDR2 ANQGSEA. This CDR3 spans 14 amino acids. Trimming stripped 5 bases from V and 0 bases from J, with 13 bases between. The CDR3 region is CSVSAGTANYGYTF. The CDR3 nucleotides read TGCAGCGTTAGCGCGGGAACAGCTAACTATGGCTACACCTTC.

The table lists this clonotype with a few counts. The chain joins TRBV20-1 to TRBJ2-7, with 14 bases matching TRBD2. This CDR3 has 16 amino acids. V shed 6 bases, J shed 2 bases, and the junction held 9 bases outside the gene matches. Germline V gives CDR1 DFQATT, CDR2 SNEGSKA (reference sequence). The chain's CDR3 is CSALTSGRDDPYEQYF. The DNA of the CDR3 is TGCAGTGCGCTGACTAGCGGGAGGGATGACCCCTACGAGCAGTACTTC.

This sequence joins TRBV25-1 and TRBJ2-5; tentative D call: TRBD2 (6 bases). CDR1 and CDR2 from the germline V gene are MGHDK and SYGVNS. This CDR3 is 16 amino acids long. The V end lost 3 bases, the J end lost 3 bases, and 17 bases lay between the germline ends. CDR3 sequence (DNA): TGTGCCAGCAGTGATTTCAACGCCTGGGAGGAAGAGACCCAGTACTTC. As protein: CASSDFNAWEEETQYF. The full variable domain, with the rest looked up from reference TRBV25-1 and TRBJ2-5, is EADIYQTPRYLVIGTGKKITLECSQTMGHDKMYWYQQDPGMELHLIHYSYGVNSTEKGDLSSESTVSRIRTEHFPLTLESARPSHTSQYLCASSDFNAWEEETQYFGPGTRLLVL.

This clonotype showed up just once. The chain uses TRBV27 and TRBJ2-6; no definite D call. Germline V gene sequence: CDR1 MNHEY, CDR2 SMNVEV (reference sequence). The CDR3 runs to 17 residues. The V end was cut by 2 bases, the J end by 0 bases, with 11 bases between. The CDR3: CASSLPGPLSGANVLTF. CDR3 in DNA: TGTGCCAGCAGTTTACCAGGACCCCTCTCTGGGGCCAACGTCCTGACTTTC.

This chain uses TRBV7-2 with TRBJ2-3; D gene unclear. The CDR3 runs to 15 residues. The germline CDR1 and CDR2 sequences are SGHTA and FQGNSA. V dropped 3 bases and J dropped 2 bases, with 12 bases sitting between them. For the CDR3, the DNA is TGTGCCAGCAGCTTCCTAGGCAGATACACAGATACGCAGTATTTT. Amino acids: CASSFLGRYTDTQYF.

This clonotype was seen ten or more times. This chain connects TRBV6-5 to TRBJ1-1; D may be TRBD1 (5 bases). This CDR3 comprises 15 residues. From germline, CDR1 is MNHEY and CDR2 SVGAGI. The germline V and J ends were trimmed by 3 bases and 4 bases, with 15 bases remaining between them. This CDR3 reads CASSYERGLSTEAFF. The CDR3 nucleotides read TGTGCCAGCAGTTATGAGCGGGGACTGAGCACTGAAGCTTTCTTT.

This clonotype was counted between two and nine times. The rearrangement uses TRBV7-2 and TRBJ2-2; D possibly corresponds to TRBD2 (5 bases). Per germline, CDR1 SGHTA and CDR2 FQGNSA. The CDR3 has 14 residues. The germline V and J ends were trimmed by 6 bases and 2 bases, with 10 bases remaining between them. The CDR3 reads CASRPDSNTGELFF. The CDR3 nucleotides read TGTGCCAGCAGGCCGGACTCTAACACCGGGGAGCTGTTTTTT. Full variable domain (rest looked up from reference TRBV7-2 and TRBJ2-2): GAGVSQSPSNKVTEKGKDVELRCDPISGHTALYWYRQSLGQGLEFLIYFQGNSAPDKSGLPSDRFSAERTGGSVSTLTIQRTQQEDSAVYLCASRPDSNTGELFFGEGSRLTVL.

This rearrangement joins TRBV5-1 to TRBJ2-1; 16 bases are a match to TRBD2. The CDR3 has 18 amino acids. The germline V gene has CDR1 SGHRS and CDR2 YFSETQ. J was trimmed by 6 bases and V by 2 bases; bases with no gene match: 8. The CDR3 region has the DNA TGCGCCAGCAGCTTACAGGGACTAGCGGGAGGGACAGCCAATGAGCAGTTCTTC. Translating it yields CASSLQGLAGGTANEQFF.

There are a few counts of this clonotype. The chain couples TRBV19 to TRBJ2-5; D is ambiguous. The length of the CDR3 is 13 residues. V lost 0 bases to trimming and J lost 5 bases, with 7 bases between them. The germline gives CDR1 LNHDA, CDR2 SQIVND (reference sequence). CDR3 region: CASSIDPEETQYF. The CDR3 nucleotides read TGTGCCAGTAGTATAGATCCAGAGGAGACCCAGTACTTC.

This clonotype was counted many times. The V and J genes are TRBV6-5 and TRBJ1-4; tentatively, D is TRBD1 (6 bases). The CDR3 covers 15 residues. V was shortened by 0 bases and J by 10 bases, with 15 bases between the two germline ends. The germline V gene encodes CDR1 MNHEY and CDR2 SVGAGI. In DNA form, the CDR3 reads TGTGCCAGCAGTTACTCGAGGCGACAGGCAGGAAAACTGTTTTTT. Translation gives CASSYSRRQAGKLFF.

This clonotype has a handful of counts. This chain joins TRBV7-8 and TRBJ2-1, with D perhaps matching TRBD2 (6 bases). The CDR3 is 15 amino acids. V was cut by 6 bases and J by 4 bases, with 16 bases left in between. Germline assignment: CDR1 SGHVS and CDR2 FQNEAQ. Here the CDR3 DNA reads TGTGCCAGCAGAACAAACCTAGCGTCTTACAATGAGCAGTTCTTC. It yields the protein CASRTNLASYNEQFF. Full variable domain (outside the CDR3, taken from reference TRBV7-8 and TRBJ2-1): GAGVSQSPRYKVAKRGQDVALRCDPISGHVSLFWYQQALGQGPEFLTYFQNEAQLDKSGLPSDRFFAERPEGSVSTLKIQRTQQEDSAVYLCASRTNLASYNEQFFGPGTRLTVL.

This clonotype was observed a handful of times. The chain combines TRBV12-3 or TRBV12-4 with TRBJ1-1, with 9 bases matching TRBD1. The trim removed 8 bases at V and 1 base at J, leaving 2 bases unmatched. The CDR3 has 13 amino acids. This CDR3 is CASDRGGNTEAFF. The CDR3 region has the DNA TGTGCCAGCGACAGGGGGGGGAACACTGAAGCTTTCTTT.